These 19 T cell receptor beta chains were sequenced from one sample in a study of molecular identifiers for immune sequencing clone quantification. TCRdb analysed the PCR reads with MiXCR anew, one entry per CDR3 protein. This sample carries approximately 35,000 distinct CDR3 sequences, about 18% of them seen once, and the ten largest clones take under 1.4%. The specimen was naive CD8+ T cells from blood, with Jurkat cell RNA spiked in. Stated subset: FACS-sorted CD8+CD4-CCR7+CD45RA+ naive T cells. The source is a human donor in good health. Some libraries in this study had Jurkat cell RNA spiked in.

Concerning this clonotype itself: A much larger clone differs from this one at a single base, so this may be a read error. The chain uses TRBV29-1 and TRBJ2-7, with D perhaps matching TRBD1 or TRBD2 (5 bases each). Trimming pared 3 bases from V and 2 bases from J, leaving 11 bases between. Germline-derived CDR1 and CDR2 are SQVTM and ANQGSEA. This CDR3 spans 13 amino acids. Written as DNA, the CDR3 is TGCAGCGTTGAGGGGCTGGGGGCCTACGAGCAGTACTTC. Translation: CSVEGLGAYEQYF.

V and J are TRBV11-2 and TRBJ2-7, with D perhaps TRBD2 (5 bases). The CDR3 totals 14 residues. From germline, CDR1 is SGHAT and CDR2 FQNNGV. Trimming removed 4 bases at V and 1 base at J, with 11 bases between. CDR3 loop: CASSSVERSYEQYF. For the CDR3, the DNA is TGTGCCAGCAGCTCAGTGGAGCGGTCCTACGAGCAGTACTTC.

The chain links TRBV5-6 to TRBJ2-1; D not certain. Germline CDR1 SGHDT, CDR2 YYEEEE. The CDR3 totals 12 residues. The ends were cut back, 3 bases at V and 10 bases at J, with 11 bases in the middle. The CDR3 nucleotides are TGTGCCAGCAGCTGGACGCCCGAGGAGCAGTTCTTC. This encodes CASSWTPEEQFF.

In nucleotides, the CDR3 is TGTGCCAGCACGCCAGTAGCGGGAGGATACTACAATGAGCAGTTCTTC. This translates into CASTPVAGGYYNEQFF. The chain combines TRBV27 with TRBJ2-1; 10 positions agree with TRBD2. CDR1 MNHEY and CDR2 SMNVEV come from the germline V gene (reference sequence). J gave up 3 bases and V 7 bases, and 9 bases lay outside the gene matches. CDR3 size: 16 residues.

This clonotype was counted ten times or more. The chain has TRBV19 and TRBJ2-3; 8 nucleotides agree with TRBD1. The CDR3 extends over 15 amino acids. V dropped 6 bases and J dropped 2; count of bases not matched to a gene: 7. Germline lookup yields CDR1 LNHDA and CDR2 SQIVND (reference sequence). In nucleotides, the CDR3 is TGTGCCAGTAGCTTGACAGGGGCCCTCACAGATACGCAGTATTTT. Translation: CASSLTGALTDTQYF.

This clonotype was detected many times. V usage is TRBV7-9 and J usage is TRBJ2-2, with D hard to call. Germline V gene sequence: CDR1 SEHNR, CDR2 FQNEAQ (reference sequence). The CDR3 spans 15 residues. V was clipped by 5 bases and J by 2 bases, with 12 bases between them. This chain's CDR3 is CASSRPQENTGELFF. In DNA form, the CDR3 reads TGTGCCAGCAGCCGACCCCAGGAAAACACCGGGGAGCTGTTTTTT.

The sample holds a few counts of this clonotype. The chain is built from TRBV6-2 or TRBV6-3 and TRBJ2-1; TRBD2 matches 7 bases. Germline V gene data show CDR1 as MNHEY and CDR2 as SVGEGT. Trimming cost V 0 bases and J 4 bases; bases outside gene matches: 6. The length of the CDR3 is 16 residues. The CDR3 nucleotides are TGTGCCAGCAGTTACTCAGGACCCGGGGGGTACAATGAGCAGTTCTTC. Translation gives CASSYSGPGGYNEQFF.

At least ten counts were recorded for this clonotype. J is TRBJ2-3 and V is TRBV4-3; the D gene could be TRBD1 or TRBD2 (5 bases each). The germline CDR1 and CDR2 sequences are LGHNA and YSLEER. The CDR3 runs 13 residues. V gave up 5 bases and J gave up 0 bases, with 6 bases separating them. This CDR3 is CASSGGSTDTQYF. CDR3 sequence (DNA): TGCGCCAGCAGCGGGGGTAGCACAGATACGCAGTATTTT.

The chain carries TRBV12-3 or TRBV12-4 and TRBJ2-2; D gene ambiguous. CDR3 size: 14 residues. V lost 6 bases to trimming and J lost 2 bases, with 10 bases between them. For the CDR3, the DNA is TGTGCCAGCAGACCCACAGAAAACACCGGGGAGCTGTTTTTT. As protein: CASRPTENTGELFF.

This clonotype showed up just a few times. DNA for the CDR3: TGTGCCAGCATCTCGGGACGGTCGAACACCGGGGAGCTGTTTTTT. It translates to CASISGRSNTGELFF. This chain links TRBV7-9 with TRBJ2-2; D could derive from TRBD1 or TRBD2 (5 bases each). CDR1 and CDR2 (germline): SEHNR, FQNEAQ (reference sequence). There are 15 residues in the CDR3. Trimming cost V 7 bases and J 0 bases, with 12 bases left between them. Full variable domain (missing parts from reference TRBV7-9 and TRBJ2-2): DTGVSQNPRHKITKRGQNVTFRCDPISEHNRLYWYRQTLGQGPEFLTYFQNEAQLEKSRLLSDRFSAERPKGSFSTLEIQRTEQGDSAMYLCASISGRSNTGELFFGEGSRLTVL.

This clonotype was counted at least ten times. The J gene is TRBJ2-7, the V gene TRBV28; TRBD2 aligns across 10 bases. Looked up from germline, CDR1 is MDHEN and CDR2 is SYDVKM. The length of the CDR3 is 16 residues. With 5 bases clipped from V and 5 bases from J, the junction kept 12 bases outside the gene matches. The CDR3 loop is CASSRRRLAGGDEQYF. CDR3 sequence (DNA): TGTGCCAGCAGTCGACGAAGACTAGCGGGTGGGGACGAGCAGTACTTC.

This clonotype came up many times. This chain links TRBV9 with TRBJ2-6; possibly TRBD2 for D (7 bases). Germline loops: CDR1 SGDLS, CDR2 YYNGEE. CDR3 length: 18 amino acids. V lost 2 bases and J lost 4, with 19 bases in between. CDR3 DNA: TGTGCCAGCAGCGTTGGGGGGGCCCCTGGTTCGGGGGCCAACGTCCTGACTTTC. It translates to CASSVGGAPGSGANVLTF.

The J gene is TRBJ2-6, the V gene TRBV19; D possibly corresponds to TRBD1 (6 bases). This CDR3 has 15 amino acids. V was shortened by 5 bases and J by 4 bases, with 12 bases between the two germline ends. Looked up from germline, CDR1 is LNHDA and CDR2 is SQIVND (reference sequence). CDR3 loop: CASSPQGSGANVLTF. The CDR3, as DNA: TGTGCCAGTAGTCCACAGGGTTCCGGGGCCAACGTCCTGACTTTC.

This clonotype was seen a handful of times. The rearrangement uses TRBV29-1 and TRBJ1-4, with 8 bases matching TRBD1. V trimming: 4 bases; J trimming: 4 bases; junction bases outside the gene matches: 5. CDR1 is SQVTM and CDR2 is ANQGSEA in the germline V gene. The CDR3 spans 14 residues. In DNA form, the CDR3 reads TGCAGCGTTGCCGGACAGGGAGTTAATGAAAAACTGTTTTTT. Protein sequence: CSVAGQGVNEKLFF.

In its sample, this clonotype was seen many times. The genes are TRBV4-3 and TRBJ2-1; unclear D gene. V was cut by 0 bases and J by 0 bases, with 12 bases left in between. Germline CDR1 LGHNA, CDR2 YSLEER. This CDR3 spans 17 amino acids. The CDR3 DNA reads as TGCGCCAGCAGCCAAGATGTAAGCAGCAGCTCCTACAATGAGCAGTTCTTC. This sequence encodes CASSQDVSSSSYNEQFF.

This clonotype was seen ten or more times. The chain links TRBV29-1 to TRBJ2-3, with D unresolved. The CDR3 runs to 12 residues. Germline-derived CDR1 and CDR2 are SQVTM and ANQGSEA. Trimming cost V 3 bases and J 1 base, with 5 bases left between them. CDR3 residues: CSVEFGTDTQYF. The CDR3 region has the DNA TGCAGCGTTGAGTTTGGCACAGATACGCAGTATTTT.

This clonotype was recorded many times. The gene calls are TRBV7-9 and TRBJ1-1; D gene unclear. The CDR3 is 15 amino acids. Germline values: CDR1 SEHNR, CDR2 FQNEAQ (reference sequence). Trimming left V 2 bases short and J 0 bases short, with 10 bases between. DNA of the CDR3: TGTGCCAGCAGCTTAAGGGCAGAAATGAACACTGAAGCTTTCTTT. Residues: CASSLRAEMNTEAFF.

By share, this clonotype ranks as medium-sized. The chain couples TRBV28 to TRBJ2-7; no clear D. The CDR3 has 11 residues. Germline values: CDR1 MDHEN, CDR2 SYDVKM. V shed 5 bases and J shed 3 bases, with 5 bases lying between them. In DNA form, the CDR3 reads TGTGCCAGCAGTGCCAGCTACGAGCAGTACTTC. It specifies CASSASYEQYF.

Of note for this clonotype: A much larger clonotype is one base distant, so this may be a read error. The chain recombines TRBV20-1 with TRBJ2-1; D remains unclear. The germline gives CDR1 DFQATT, CDR2 SNEGSKA (reference sequence). CDR3 length: 14 amino acids. The CDR3 DNA follows: TGCAGTGCTAACCCCACCGGCTCCTACAAGGAGCAGTTCTTC. Its translation: CSANPTGSYKEQFF.